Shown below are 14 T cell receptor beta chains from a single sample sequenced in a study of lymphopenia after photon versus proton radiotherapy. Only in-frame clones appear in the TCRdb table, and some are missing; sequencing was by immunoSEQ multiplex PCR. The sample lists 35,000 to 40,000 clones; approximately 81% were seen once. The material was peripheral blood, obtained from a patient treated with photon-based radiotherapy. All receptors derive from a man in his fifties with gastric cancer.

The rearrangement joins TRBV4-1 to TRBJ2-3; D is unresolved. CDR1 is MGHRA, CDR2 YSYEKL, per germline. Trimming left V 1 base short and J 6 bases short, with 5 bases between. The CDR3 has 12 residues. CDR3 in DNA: TGCGCCAGCAGCCAAGCAGTGGATACGCAGTATTTT. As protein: CASSQAVDTQYF.

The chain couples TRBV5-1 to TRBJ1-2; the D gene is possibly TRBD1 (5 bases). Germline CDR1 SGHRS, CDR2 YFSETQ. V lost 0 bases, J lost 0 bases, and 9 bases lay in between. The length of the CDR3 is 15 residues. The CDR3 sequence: CASSLEGRPNYGYTF. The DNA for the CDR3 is TGCGCCAGCAGCTTGGAGGGACGCCCTAACTATGGCTACACCTTC. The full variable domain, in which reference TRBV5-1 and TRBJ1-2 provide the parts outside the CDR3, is KAGVTQTPRYLIKTRGQQVTLSCSPISGHRSVSWYQQTPGQGLQFLFEYFSETQRNKGNFPGRFSGRQFSNSRSEMNVSTLELGDSALYLCASSLEGRPNYGYTFGSGTRLTVV.

The CDR3 is CASRQGFSYNEQFF. CDR3 bases: TGTGCCAGTAGACAGGGCTTTTCCTACAATGAGCAGTTCTTC. The V and J genes are TRBV19 and TRBJ2-1; weak D call: TRBD1 (6 bases). There are 14 residues in the CDR3. Germline V CDR1 and CDR2: LNHDA, SQIVND (reference sequence). V lost 6 bases and J 1 base, leaving 10 bases between the germline ends.

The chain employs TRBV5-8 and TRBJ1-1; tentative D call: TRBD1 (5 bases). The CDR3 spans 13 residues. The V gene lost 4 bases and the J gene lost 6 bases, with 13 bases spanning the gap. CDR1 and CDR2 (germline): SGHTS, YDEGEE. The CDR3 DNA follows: TGTGCCAGCAGCGCGCTTCAGGGAGCTGAAGCTTTCTTT. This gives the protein CASSALQGAEAFF. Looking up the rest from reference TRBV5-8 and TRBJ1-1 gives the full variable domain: EAGVTQSPTHLIKTRGQQATLRCSPISGHTSVYWYQQALGLGLQFLLWYDEGEERNRGNFPPRFSGRQFPNYSSELNVNALELEDSALYLCASSALQGAEAFFGQGTRLTVV.

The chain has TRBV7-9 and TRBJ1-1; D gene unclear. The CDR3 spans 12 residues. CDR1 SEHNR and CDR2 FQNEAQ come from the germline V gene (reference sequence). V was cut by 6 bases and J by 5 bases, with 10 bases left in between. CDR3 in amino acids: CASSLTGTEAFF. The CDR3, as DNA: TGTGCCAGCAGTCTTACTGGAACTGAAGCTTTCTTT.

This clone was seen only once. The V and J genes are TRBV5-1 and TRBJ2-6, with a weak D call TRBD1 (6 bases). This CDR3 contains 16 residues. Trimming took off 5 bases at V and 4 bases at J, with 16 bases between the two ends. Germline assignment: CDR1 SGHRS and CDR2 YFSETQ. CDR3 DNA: TGCGCCAGCAGGGACAGTGTTGTCTCCGGGGCCAACGTCCTGACTTTC. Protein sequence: CASRDSVVSGANVLTF.

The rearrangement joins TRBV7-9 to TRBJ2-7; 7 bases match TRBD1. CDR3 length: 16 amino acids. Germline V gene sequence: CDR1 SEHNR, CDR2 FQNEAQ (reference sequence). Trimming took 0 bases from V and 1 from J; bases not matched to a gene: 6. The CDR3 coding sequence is TGTGCCAGCAGCTTAGCGCAGGGGGTAGTTTCCTACGAGCAGTACTTC. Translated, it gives CASSLAQGVVSYEQYF.

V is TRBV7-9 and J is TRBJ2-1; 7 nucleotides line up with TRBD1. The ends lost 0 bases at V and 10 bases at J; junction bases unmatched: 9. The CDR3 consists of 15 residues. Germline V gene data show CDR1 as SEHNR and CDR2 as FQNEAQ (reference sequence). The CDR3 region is CASSLAPQGVGEQFF. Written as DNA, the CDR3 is TGTGCCAGCAGCTTAGCACCCCAGGGGGTTGGGGAGCAGTTCTTC.

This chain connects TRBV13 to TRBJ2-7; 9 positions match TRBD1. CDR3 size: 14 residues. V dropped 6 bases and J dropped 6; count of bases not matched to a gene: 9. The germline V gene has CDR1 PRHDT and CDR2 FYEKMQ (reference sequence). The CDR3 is CASSPDRGGVEQYF. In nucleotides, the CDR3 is TGTGCCAGCAGTCCTGACAGGGGGGGCGTCGAGCAGTACTTC.

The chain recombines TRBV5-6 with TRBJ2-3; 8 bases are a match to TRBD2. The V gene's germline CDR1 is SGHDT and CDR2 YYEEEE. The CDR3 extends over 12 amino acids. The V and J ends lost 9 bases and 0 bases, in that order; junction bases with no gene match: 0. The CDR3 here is CATSGSTDTQYF. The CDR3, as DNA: TGTGCCACTAGCGGGAGCACAGATACGCAGTATTTT. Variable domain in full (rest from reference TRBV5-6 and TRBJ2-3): DAGVTQSPTHLIKTRGQQVTLRCSPKSGHDTVSWYQQALGQGPQFIFQYYEEEERQRGNFPDRFSGHQFPNYSSELNVNALLLGDSALYLCATSGSTDTQYFGPGTRLTVL.

This CDR3 reads CASSLGTTRGGELFF. In nucleotides, the CDR3 is TGTGCCAGCAGTTTGGGGACAACAAGGGGCGGGGAGCTGTTTTTT. This rearrangement joins TRBV28 to TRBJ2-2, with TRBD1 as a possible D gene (6 bases). Germline V gene lookup returns CDR1 MDHEN and CDR2 SYDVKM. This CDR3 is 15 amino acids long. Trimming took off 3 bases at V and 7 bases at J, with 15 bases between the two ends.

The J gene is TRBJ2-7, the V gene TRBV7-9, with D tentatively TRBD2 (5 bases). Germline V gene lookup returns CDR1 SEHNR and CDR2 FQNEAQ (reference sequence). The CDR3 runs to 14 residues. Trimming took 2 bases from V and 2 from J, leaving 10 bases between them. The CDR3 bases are TGTGCCAGCAGCTTAAACGACGGGGCCTACGAGCAGTACTTC. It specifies CASSLNDGAYEQYF.

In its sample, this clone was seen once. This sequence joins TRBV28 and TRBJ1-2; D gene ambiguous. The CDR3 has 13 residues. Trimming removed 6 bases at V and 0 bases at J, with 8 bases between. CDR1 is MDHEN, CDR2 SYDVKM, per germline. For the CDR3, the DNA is TGTGCCAGCAGCCTGGACGCTAACTATGGCTACACCTTC. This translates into CASSLDANYGYTF.

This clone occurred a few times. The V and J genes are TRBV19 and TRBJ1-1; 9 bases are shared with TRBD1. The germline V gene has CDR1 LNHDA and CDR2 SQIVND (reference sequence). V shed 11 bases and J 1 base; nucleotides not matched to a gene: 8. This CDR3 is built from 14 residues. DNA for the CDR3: TGTGCCTCTCACAGGGGGCTAGAGAACACTGAAGCTTTCTTT. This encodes CASHRGLENTEAFF.